This T cell receptor beta chain came from a study of cytotoxic CD8 clonotypes in ibrutinib-treated CLL. Across the whole study: Averaging across samples gave roughly 260,000 productive templates and roughly 90,000 productive rearrangements. Study-level results: Patients with sustained remission and those progressing were sampled at differing times. Clonality was elevated at ibrutinib response and had returned toward baseline at progression. Starting clonality was above that of age-matched healthy donors and tracked circulating CD8+ T-cell counts.

On this clone itself: Its antigen is unidentified.

Per the germline V gene, CDR1 is SGHKS and CDR2 is YYEKEE (reference sequence). The CDR3 is 14 residues long. V lost 2 bases, J lost 3 bases, and 11 bases lay in between. Sequencing was performed with immunoSEQ multiplex PCR; in TCRdb, only in-frame clones are kept and a portion is missing. The sample has 250,000 to 350,000 clones, more than 70% seen once; the top ten hold around 5.3%. This sequence was found in a human donor with chronic lymphocytic leukemia. The gene calls are TRBV5-5 and TRBJ1-1; the D gene is possibly TRBD1 (5 bases). This sample comprised PBMCs, obtained at disease progression, from a patient treated with ibrutinib. CDR3 DNA sequence: TGTGCCAGCAGCTTTAAAGGGGCGTACACTGAAGCTTTCTTT. It encodes CASSFKGAYTEAFF.